The present T cell receptor beta chain was sequenced within a study of Tregs in tolerant kidney transplant recipients. Related graft donors supplied nonmyeloablative bone marrow transplants, and mixed chimerism was transient. Whole-study findings and limits: Biological reproducibility was not directly addressed in this study. Some patients' samples used different primers over time, so nucleotide sequences weren't comparable.

Using immunoSEQ multiplex PCR, the repertoire was profiled, and TCRdb retains in-frame clones only, with some absent. The profile shows 75,000 to 100,000 clones, roughly 93% of them singletons. This CDR3 region has 11 residues. V trimming: 4 bases; J trimming: 10 bases; junction bases outside the gene matches: 4. Germline values: CDR1 DFQATT, CDR2 SNEGSKA (reference sequence). Remarks on this clone: The antigen remains unidentified.

This sequence joins TRBV20-1 and TRBJ1-1; TRBD1 matches 9 bases. This sample comprised CD4+ T cells from blood (PBMCs), obtained 12 months after the transplant. This receptor was obtained from a human patient who received a combined kidney and bone marrow transplant. The graft donor may account for some of the T cells. The CDR3, as DNA: TGCAGTGCTACGGGACAGGGAAGAGCTTTCTTT. Its translation is CSATGQGRAFF.